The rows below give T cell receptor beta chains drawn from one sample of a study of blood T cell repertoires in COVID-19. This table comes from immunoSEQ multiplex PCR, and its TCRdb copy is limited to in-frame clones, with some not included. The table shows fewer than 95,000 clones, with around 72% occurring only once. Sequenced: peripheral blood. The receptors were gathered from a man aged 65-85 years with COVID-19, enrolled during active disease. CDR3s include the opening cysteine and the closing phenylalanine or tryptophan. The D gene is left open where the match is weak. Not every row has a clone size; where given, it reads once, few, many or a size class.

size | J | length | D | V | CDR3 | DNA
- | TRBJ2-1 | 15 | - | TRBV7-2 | CASSSRDPSYNEQFF | TGTGCCAGCAGCTCCCGGGATCCCTCCTACAATGAGCAGTTCTTC
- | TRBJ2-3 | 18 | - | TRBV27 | CASSSQGGGVSYTDTQYF | TGTGCCAGCAGTTCCCAAGGGGGGGGAGTAAGCTACACAGATACGCAGTATTTT
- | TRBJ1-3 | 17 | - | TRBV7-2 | CASSLVRGTGSGNTIYF | TGTGCCAGCAGCTTAGTACGAGGAACGGGCTCTGGAAACACCATATATTTT
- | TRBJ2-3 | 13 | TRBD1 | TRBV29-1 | CSVGDRGLVTQYF | TGCAGCGTTGGGGACAGGGGGCTGGTTACGCAGTATTTT
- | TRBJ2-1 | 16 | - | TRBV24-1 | CATSASETRRGNEQFF | TGTGCCACCAGTGCGTCGGAGACTAGGAGGGGCAATGAGCAGTTCTTC
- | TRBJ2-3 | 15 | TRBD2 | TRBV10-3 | CAISLGLAITDTQYF | TGTGCCATCAGTCTGGGACTAGCAATCACAGATACGCAGTATTTT
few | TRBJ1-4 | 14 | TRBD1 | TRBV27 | CASSWGQGGEKLFF | TGTGCCAGCAGTTGGGGACAGGGAGGTGAAAAACTGTTTTTT
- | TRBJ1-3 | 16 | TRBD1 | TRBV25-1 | CASSTGGKVRGNTIYF | TGTGCCAGCAGTACAGGGGGTAAAGTCCGAGGAAACACCATATATTTT
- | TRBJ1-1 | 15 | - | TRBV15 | CATSRERTANTEAFF | TGTGCCACCAGCAGAGAAAGAACAGCGAACACTGAAGCTTTCTTT
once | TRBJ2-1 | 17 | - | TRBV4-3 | CASSQALVSSSYNEQFF | TGCGCCAGCAGCCAAGCGTTAGTATCGTCCTCCTACAATGAGCAGTTCTTC
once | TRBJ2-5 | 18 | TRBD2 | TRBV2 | CASRPRLAGGRRQETQYF | TGTGCCAGCAGACCCCGACTAGCGGGAGGGCGCAGGCAAGAGACCCAGTACTTC